This TCR beta chain stems from a study of vaccination and CD4 T cells after COVID-19. Study summary: There were two doses of either BNT162b2 or mRNA-1273 vaccine given to participants.

V was clipped by 5 bases and J by 4 bases; unmatched bases: 9. The CDR3 consists of 17 residues. Germline V CDR1 and CDR2: SEHNR, FQNEAQ (reference sequence). The Oncomine TCR Beta short-read assay sequenced DNA from cultured CD4+ T cells. Each CDR3 protein is one row after TCRdb ran MiXCR on the PCR reads. The sample has more than 20,000 distinct CDR3 sequences; less than 50% are singletons. Points on this clonotype: Its cognate antigen is unknown.

Indicated treatment: approximately 9-day PBMC culture with coronavirus spike peptide pools or control peptides (ViraFEST assay). The sequenced sample was CD4+ T cells from blood, cultured in vitro, obtained before SARS-CoV-2 vaccination. This chain links TRBV7-9 with TRBJ2-1; TRBD2 aligns across 12 bases. This clonotype was sampled from a human donor who had recovered from COVID-19. The CDR3 nucleotides read TGTGCCAGCAGCCGCGGGGCTAGCGGGGGGGATTACAATGAGCAGTTCTTC. Translating gives CASSRGASGGDYNEQFF. The variable domain in full, completed from reference TRBV7-9 and TRBJ2-1, reads DTGVSQNPRHKITKRGQNVTFRCDPISEHNRLYWYRQTLGQGPEFLTYFQNEAQLEKSRLLSDRFSAERPKGSFSTLEIQRTEQGDSAMYLCASSRGASGGDYNEQFFGPGTRLTVL.